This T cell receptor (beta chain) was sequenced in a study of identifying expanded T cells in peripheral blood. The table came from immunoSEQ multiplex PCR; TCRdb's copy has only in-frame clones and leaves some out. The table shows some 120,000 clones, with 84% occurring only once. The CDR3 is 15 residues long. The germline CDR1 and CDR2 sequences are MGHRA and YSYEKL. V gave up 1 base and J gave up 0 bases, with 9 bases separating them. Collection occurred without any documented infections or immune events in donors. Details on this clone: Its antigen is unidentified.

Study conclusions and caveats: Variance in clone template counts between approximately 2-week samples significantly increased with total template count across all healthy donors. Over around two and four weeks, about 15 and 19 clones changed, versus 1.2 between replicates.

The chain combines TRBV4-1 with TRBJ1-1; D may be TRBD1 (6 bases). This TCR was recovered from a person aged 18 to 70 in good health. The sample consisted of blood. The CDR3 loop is CASSQGTVLNTEAFF. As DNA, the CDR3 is TGCGCCAGCAGCCAAGGGACAGTTCTGAACACTGAAGCTTTCTTT.